This is a list of T cell receptor beta chains from one sample in a study of human T cells and chemical hapten exposure. TCRdb re-analysed the RACE reads in MiXCR, keeping a single row per CDR3 protein. The table shows roughly 120,000 distinct CDR3 sequences, with approximately 15% occurring only once. This material consisted of whole blood, taken in connection with sensitization to the hapten diphenylcyclopropenone (DPC). The receptors were sampled from a man younger than 30 with alopecia areata. Some clones in this sample may be carry-over from other donors' samples. Each CDR3 is given with its conserved first and last residue. Each record gives: D gene, V gene, CDR3 length, J gene, CDR3 protein. D genes are given only for firm matches.

TRBD1	TRBV29-1	13	TRBJ1-6	CTVRTGARSPLHF
.	TRBV11-2	14	TRBJ2-7	CVSSSLKKGYEQYF
TRBD1	TRBV12-3/TRBV12-4	14	TRBJ1-2	CASRGTGVVYGYTF
.	TRBV7-2	18	TRBJ2-7	CASSLASQLGVRGYEQYF
.	TRBV3-1	13	TRBJ2-1	CASSRTGTDEQFF
.	TRBV6-2/TRBV6-3	11	TRBJ2-5	CASSGTETQYF
.	TRBV4-1	16	TRBJ2-3	CASSRFGTLSTDTQYF
.	TRBV7-3	15	TRBJ1-1	CASSPTGTIPWEAFF
.	TRBV7-3	15	TRBJ2-1	CASSLELAFYNEQFF
.	TRBV11-2	13	TRBJ2-1	CASSLEGYNEQFF
TRBD1	TRBV18	16	TRBJ1-4	CASSPQPGQRNEKLFF
.	TRBV5-1	15	TRBJ1-1	CASSPEQGRATEAFF
.	TRBV12-5	11	TRBJ2-1	CASNSYNEQFF
TRBD1	TRBV7-9	16	TRBJ2-6	CASSRATGVRANVLTF
.	TRBV11-2	16	TRBJ1-2	CASSPLTFGRNYGYTF
.	TRBV4-3	13	TRBJ1-1	CASSQTVNNEAFF
.	TRBV12-3/TRBV12-4	16	TRBJ1-6	CASSLTAGANNSPLHF
.	TRBV24-1	15	TRBJ2-1	CATSDPRDSYNEQFF
.	TRBV5-6	15	TRBJ1-2	CASSPRTVINYGYTF
.	TRBV2	14	TRBJ1-1	CASSTGGANTEAFF
.	TRBV19	13	TRBJ1-1	CASSIRVTNEAFF
TRBD2	TRBV6-2/TRBV6-3	17	TRBJ2-1	CASSYRRAAGDYNEQFF
TRBD1	TRBV20-1	14	TRBJ2-1	CSARDRGLYNEQFF